This TCR beta chain emerged from a study of PD-1 blockade in classical Hodgkin lymphoma. Broader study findings: Repertoire differences lack defined causes, possibly disease activity or prior therapy. Prior to therapy, complete responders displayed diversity much like that of newly diagnosed patients.

The CDR3 runs to 16 residues. Germline trimming cut 6 bases from V and 4 bases from J; bases unmatched to any gene: 8. Per the germline V gene, CDR1 is LNHDA and CDR2 is SQIVND (reference sequence). Every single patient, without exception, relapsed after autologous stem cell transplantation, and brentuximab vedotin exposure varied. Concerning this clone: Its antigen is still unknown.

Profiled with immunoSEQ multiplex PCR; TCRdb holds only in-frame clones, not every one. The sample lists around 13,000 clones; roughly 89% were seen once. This TCR derives from a human donor with classical Hodgkin lymphoma. This rearrangement joins TRBV19 to TRBJ2-4; 11 bases align to TRBD1. Sequencing was performed on peripheral blood mononuclear cells (PBMCs), taken at baseline. CDR3 bases: TGTGCCAGTAGCCCTAGGGGGACAGGGGGTAAAAACATTCAGTACTTC. Protein: CASSPRGTGGKNIQYF.